This record looks at one TCR beta chain sequence and its context. Antigen: not known. The sample belongs to a study of T cells in Graves' hyperthyroidism and ophthalmopathy. General study points: Ophthalmopathy was predicted by the model a median of approximately six months ahead of onset.

Patients aged 18 to 65 had newly diagnosed hyperthyroidism of under 2 months' duration. Pregnant or lactating patients were excluded, as were those with uncontrolled infection or other autoimmune disease. Using RNA transcripts as the source, TCR beta CDR3 regions were amplified. RT-PCR in the first round (using the HTBI primer set) targeted the TCR CDR3. TCRdb used MiXCR to reprocess the multiplex PCR reads, holding one entry per CDR3 protein. Of 500,000 to 600,000 distinct CDR3 sequences in the sample, 35% to 55% were seen once. Germline V gene sequence: CDR1 SGHTA, CDR2 FQGNSA. CDR3 length equals 12 residues. Trimming removed 5 bases from V and 6 bases from J, with 9 bases in between.

The sequence was obtained from a woman between 18 and 29 years old with Graves' hyperthyroidism. The material sequenced was peripheral blood or thyroid tissue (not recorded which). The gene calls are TRBV7-2 and TRBJ2-3; D not certain. CDR3 sequence (DNA): TGTGCCAGCAGCGTAGGGAAGGATACGCAGTATTTT. Its translation is CASSVGKDTQYF.